The clone carrying this TCR beta chain was observed a handful of times. Its antigen remains unidentified. This specimen comes from a study of cytomegalovirus exposure and HLA in healthy donors. Study as a whole: In terms of ancestry, the Caucasian-associated cluster contained roughly 81% of the roughly 400 genotyped donors.

Trimming took 3 bases from V and 7 from J, leaving 19 bases between them. Germline CDR1 SGDLS, CDR2 YYNGEE. The CDR3 is 15 residues long. Study conclusions and caveats: High specificity and sensitivity for cytomegalovirus status were reported for the classifier. Rarity marked most TCR sequences, yet some public TCRs occurred in many donors.

13 Jbeta primers and 60 Vbeta primers were used for the PCR. Using immunoSEQ multiplex PCR, the repertoire was profiled, and TCRdb retains in-frame clones only, with some absent. The table has approximately 130,000 clones, 81% seen once. The specimen was PBMCs. The gene calls are TRBV9 and TRBJ1-2, with a weak D call TRBD1 (5 bases). This TCR derives from a man in his late teens or twenties in good health and CMV-seronegative. The CDR3 DNA follows: TGTGCCAGCAGCGCGGGGGATAGGGATGGTGGTGGCTACACCTTC. As protein: CASSAGDRDGGGYTF.